A single sample gave rise to the 26 T cell receptor beta chains below, sequenced in a study of cytomegalovirus exposure and HLA in healthy donors listed by TCRdb under 2017. Library construction relied on the immunoSEQ multiplex PCR assay. TCRdb retrieved this table from immuneACCESS and kept in-frame rearrangements only. Not all clones are present; in checked studies, unresolved V genes account for under half, and no reason is known for the remainder. Within this sample are under 200,000 clones, with 85% to 90% of them counted one time only. The leading ten clones occupy about 9.4% of the sample. Sequencing used PBMCs. These TCRs come from a young woman in good health and CMV-seropositive.

The V gene is TRBV7-3, the J gene TRBJ2-1, with 14 positions matching TRBD2. In germline, CDR1 is SGHTA, CDR2 FQGTGA. Trimming took 5 bases from V and 7 from J; bases not matched to a gene: 10. CDR3 size: 17 residues. CDR3 sequence: CASSPGLAGGGGNEQFF. The CDR3 DNA reads TGTGCCAGCAGCCCAGGACTAGCGGGAGGTGGGGGTAATGAGCAGTTCTTC.

This clone has just a few counts. V is TRBV7-2 and J is TRBJ2-7; 8 positions agree with TRBD2. CDR3 length: 19 residues. Germline assignment: CDR1 SGHTA and CDR2 FQGNSA. V was clipped by 5 bases and J by 3 bases; unmatched bases: 21. The CDR3 coding sequence is TGTGCCAGCAGCCCCCGGGGCTTTAGGAGCGGGAGTTCCATCTACGAGCAGTACTTC. Protein product: CASSPRGFRSGSSIYEQYF.

The chain links TRBV28 to TRBJ1-5; D may be TRBD1 (5 bases). Germline V gene lookup returns CDR1 MDHEN and CDR2 SYDVKM. CDR3 length equals 16 residues. Trimming took off 6 bases at V and 0 bases at J, with 15 bases between the two ends. CDR3 in DNA: TGTGCCAGCAGGCTATTCAGGGCCTATAGCAATCAGCCCCAGCATTTT. It yields the protein CASRLFRAYSNQPQHF. Together with reference TRBV28 and TRBJ1-5, the CDR3 gives the full variable domain: DVKVTQSSRYLVKRTGEKVFLECVQDMDHENMFWYRQDPGLGLRLIYFSYDVKMKEKGDIPEGYSVSREKKERFSLILESASTNQTSMYLCASRLFRAYSNQPQHFGDGTRLSIL.

The chain uses TRBV10-3 and TRBJ2-7; D unclear. Trimming removed 0 bases from V and 0 bases from J, with 12 bases in between. The CDR3 is 16 amino acids. Germline V CDR1 and CDR2: ENHRY, SYGVKD. CDR3 in amino acids: CAISESIDTSSYEQYF. CDR3 nucleotides: TGTGCCATCAGTGAGTCTATCGACACGAGCTCCTACGAGCAGTACTTC.

J is TRBJ2-1 and V is TRBV6-5, with TRBD1 matching 10 bases. V shed 6 bases and J 5 bases; nucleotides not matched to a gene: 7. CDR3 size: 15 residues. Germline values: CDR1 MNHEY, CDR2 SVGAGI. DNA for the CDR3: TGTGCCAGCAGCCTTGACAGGGGGCCCCACAATGAGCAGTTCTTC. Protein sequence: CASSLDRGPHNEQFF.

This clone was seen a single time. CDR3 nucleotide sequence: TGTGCCAGCACCCCCCAGGCAGGGGCGGGTGAAAAACTGTTTTTT. Its translation: CASTPQAGAGEKLFF. This sequence joins TRBV6-1 and TRBJ1-4, with D possibly TRBD1 on 6 matching bases. V lost 7 bases to trimming and J lost 7 bases, with 19 bases between them. Germline CDR1 and CDR2: MNHNS and SASEGT. The CDR3 extends over 15 amino acids.

J is TRBJ1-2 and V is TRBV7-8; 8 bases are a match to TRBD1. Germline CDR1 reads SGHVS; CDR2 reads FQNEAQ. This CDR3 is 14 amino acids long. The V and J ends lost 8 bases and 5 bases, in that order; junction bases with no gene match: 10. In nucleotides, the CDR3 is TGTGCCAGCCACGAGGGACAGGACTTATATGGCTACACCTTC. Its translation: CASHEGQDLYGYTF.

This chain uses TRBV30 with TRBJ2-7, with D uncertain. Trimming cost V 0 bases and J 6 bases, with 18 bases left between them. Germline CDR1 is GTSNPN and CDR2 is SVGIG (reference sequence). The CDR3 runs 15 residues. CDR3 sequence: CAWSVLGTFTSEQYF. The CDR3 region has the DNA TGTGCCTGGAGTGTTTTGGGCACGTTCACCTCCGAGCAGTACTTC.

The chain is built from TRBV20-1 and TRBJ2-7; D is ambiguous. Germline V gives CDR1 DFQATT, CDR2 SNEGSKA (reference sequence). The V end was cut by 6 bases, the J end by 1 base, with 7 bases between. This CDR3 region has 11 residues. DNA for the CDR3: TGCAGTGCGCTAAAGTCCTACGAGCAGTACTTC. Translated, it gives CSALKSYEQYF.

V and J are TRBV11-2 and TRBJ1-1, with D hard to call. Trimming cost V 5 bases and J 6 bases, with 13 bases left between them. Germline V CDR1 and CDR2: SGHAT, FQNNGV. The CDR3 covers 13 residues. The CDR3 DNA follows: TGTGCCAGCAGCCGGGATAGATACGCTGAAGCTTTCTTT. Translated: CASSRDRYAEAFF. The variable domain in full, completed from reference TRBV11-2 and TRBJ1-1, reads EAGVAQSPRYKIIEKRQSVAFWCNPISGHATLYWYQQILGQGPKLLIQFQNNGVVDDSQLPKDRFSAERLKGVDSTLKIQPAKLEDSAVYLCASSRDRYAEAFFGQGTRLTVV.

This rearrangement joins TRBV6-1 to TRBJ1-4; 8 bases are a match to TRBD1. This CDR3 spans 14 amino acids. Germline CDR1 MNHNS, CDR2 SASEGT. Trimming removed 4 bases from V and 7 bases from J; junction bases left unmatched: 5. The CDR3 DNA sequence: TGTGCCAGCAGTGCCGACAGGGGTGGTGAAAAACTGTTTTTT. Its translation is CASSADRGGEKLFF.

This clone has only a few counts. The chain links TRBV27 to TRBJ2-2; D is unclear. V was clipped by 5 bases and J by 4 bases, with 5 bases between them. In germline, CDR1 is MNHEY, CDR2 SMNVEV (reference sequence). CDR3 length equals 12 residues. CDR3 loop: CASSLGTGELFF. The CDR3 nucleotides read TGTGCCAGCAGTCTCGGCACCGGGGAGCTGTTTTTT.

In its sample, this clone was seen a few times. The V call is TRBV30, the J call TRBJ1-2; the match to TRBD1 covers 11 bases. This CDR3 comprises 14 residues. J gave up 7 bases and V 2 bases, and 6 bases lay outside the gene matches. Per germline, CDR1 GTSNPN and CDR2 SVGIG (reference sequence). The CDR3 spells CAWSPGQGVLGYTF. The CDR3 region has the DNA TGTGCCTGGAGTCCGGGACAGGGGGTCCTTGGCTACACCTTC. The full variable domain, in which reference TRBV30 and TRBJ1-2 provide the parts outside the CDR3, is SQTIHQWPATLVQPVGSPLSLECTVEGTSNPNLYWYRQAAGRGLQLLFYSVGIGQISSEVPQNLSASRPQDRQFILSSKKLLLSDSGFYLCAWSPGQGVLGYTFGSGTRLTVV.

Comment on this clone: The same CDR3 can be traced to other DNA sequences in this sample. V usage is TRBV7-2 and J usage is TRBJ1-5, with no clear D. The V end was cut by 5 bases, the J end by 11 bases, with 10 bases between. The V gene's germline CDR1 is SGHTA and CDR2 FQGNSA. CDR3 size: 11 residues. This chain's CDR3 is CASSLGETQHF. CDR3 bases: TGTGCCAGCAGCCTCGGGGAGACCCAGCATTTT.

The chain links TRBV7-3 to TRBJ2-5; TRBD1 is a possible D gene (7 bases). V dropped 4 bases and J dropped 4 bases, with 10 bases sitting between them. The CDR3 contains 13 residues. Germline V gene sequence: CDR1 SGHTA, CDR2 FQGTGA. This CDR3 is CASSSQGGETQYF. CDR3 coding DNA: TGTGCCAGCAGCTCCCAGGGGGGAGAGACCCAGTACTTC.

V and J are TRBV11-2 and TRBJ1-5; D gene uncertain. The V end lost 5 bases, the J end lost 1 base, and 6 bases lay between the germline ends. The V gene's germline CDR1 is SGHAT and CDR2 FQNNGV. This CDR3 contains 13 residues. In nucleotides, the CDR3 is TGTGCCAGCAGCCTCGTAAGCAATCAGCCCCAGCATTTT. Translating it yields CASSLVSNQPQHF.

CDR3: CASSPGQDLYEQYF. The DNA for the CDR3 is TGTGCCAGCAGCCCGGGACAGGATCTCTACGAGCAGTACTTC. The rearrangement joins TRBV5-5 to TRBJ2-7, with 8 nucleotides matching TRBD1. The germline V gene encodes CDR1 SGHKS and CDR2 YYEKEE (reference sequence). The length of the CDR3 is 14 residues. The trim removed 4 bases at V and 3 bases at J, leaving 6 bases unmatched.

The J gene is TRBJ2-2, the V gene TRBV5-6; 10 nucleotides match TRBD2. Germline V gives CDR1 SGHDT, CDR2 YYEEEE. Trimming at V came to 0 bases and at J to 8 bases, leaving 7 bases not matched to a gene. The CDR3 spans 16 residues. DNA for the CDR3: TGTGCCAGCAGCTTGGTAGTAGCGGGAGGACTGGGGGAGCTGTTTTTT. It codes for CASSLVVAGGLGELFF.

The chain is built from TRBV6-1 and TRBJ1-1, with 8 nucleotides matching TRBD1. CDR3 length equals 16 residues. V dropped 4 bases and J dropped 0; count of bases not matched to a gene: 7. From germline, CDR1 is MNHNS and CDR2 SASEGT. This CDR3 is CASSAGQENMNTEAFF. In DNA form, the CDR3 reads TGTGCCAGCAGTGCGGGACAGGAAAACATGAACACTGAAGCTTTCTTT.

The chain couples TRBV5-1 to TRBJ2-5; D is possibly TRBD1 (6 bases). The V and J ends lost 0 bases and 0 bases respectively, with 12 bases between them. CDR3 length equals 16 residues. From germline, CDR1 is SGHRS and CDR2 YFSETQ. Here the CDR3 reads CASSLVGTPNQETQYF. In DNA form, the CDR3 reads TGCGCCAGCAGCTTGGTGGGGACACCTAACCAAGAGACCCAGTACTTC.

In its sample, this clone was seen once. CDR3 sequence: CAIRKLGNTIYF. CDR3 sequence (DNA): TGTGCCATCAGGAAGCTAGGAAACACCATATATTTT. The chain uses TRBV10-3 and TRBJ1-3, with D unresolved. The ends were cut back, 6 bases at V and 4 bases at J, with 7 bases in the middle. The CDR3 consists of 12 residues. The V gene's germline CDR1 is ENHRY and CDR2 SYGVKD.

The gene calls are TRBV5-1 and TRBJ2-2; D may be TRBD1 (6 bases). The CDR3 contains 17 residues. CDR1 and CDR2 from the germline V gene are SGHRS and YFSETQ. The V and J ends lost 1 base and 6 bases respectively, with 19 bases between them. The CDR3 bases are TGCGCCAGCAGCTTGTGGGATACCTACAGGGTCGCCGGGGAGCTGTTTTTT. It is translated as CASSLWDTYRVAGELFF.

This clone was counted a few times. This sequence joins TRBV6-7 and TRBJ2-2; maybe TRBD1 (5 bases). TRBV6-7 is annotated as an ORF whose role is uncertain. The CDR3 has 16 amino acids. Trimming left V 5 bases short and J 4 bases short, with 17 bases between. The CDR3 region has the DNA TGTGCCAGCAGTCATACAGGTCCCCTACGCACCGGGGAGCTGTTTTTT. This gives the protein CASSHTGPLRTGELFF.

The chain joins TRBV19 to TRBJ1-2; 8 nucleotides line up with TRBD1. This CDR3 is built from 12 residues. The V gene's germline CDR1 is LNHDA and CDR2 SQIVND (reference sequence). With V trimmed by 7 bases and J by 7 bases, 5 bases remained unmatched. Written as DNA, the CDR3 is TGTGCCAGTAAGGCAGGGGGCTTTGGCTACACCTTC. Protein sequence: CASKAGGFGYTF.

The V call is TRBV19, the J call TRBJ2-1; tentative D call: TRBD1 (5 bases). From germline, CDR1 is LNHDA and CDR2 SQIVND (reference sequence). Trimming left V 4 bases short and J 2 bases short, with 15 bases between. The CDR3 is made up of 16 amino acids. The DNA of the CDR3 is TGTGCCAGTAGTAAGCCCACAGGCATGACCTACAATGAGCAGTTCTTC. Its translation is CASSKPTGMTYNEQFF.

This chain connects TRBV5-1 to TRBJ1-2; no definite D call. Trimming removed 6 bases from V and 3 bases from J, with 12 bases in between. The germline CDR1 and CDR2 sequences are SGHRS and YFSETQ. The CDR3 loop spans 13 amino acids. CDR3 nucleotides: TGCGCCAGCACCTATAATGGTGACTATGGCTACACCTTC. Translation: CASTYNGDYGYTF.